Sequencing of this T cell receptor beta chain was carried out in a study of T cell changes during pregnancy in multiple sclerosis. V shed 4 bases and J shed 7 bases, with 16 bases lying between them. Germline CDR1 SNHLY, CDR2 FYNNEI. There are 14 residues in the CDR3. TCRdb's copy holds only in-frame clones and misses some; the assay was immunoSEQ multiplex PCR. This sample carries tens of thousands of clones, about 88% of them seen once, and the ten largest clones take roughly 1%. The chain uses TRBV2 and TRBJ2-5; D may be TRBD1 (6 bases). This receptor was obtained from a female donor with multiple sclerosis, enrolled in a pregnancy study. Material: CD4+ T cells from peripheral blood mononuclear cells, obtained in the second trimester of pregnancy. CDR3 sequence reads: CASSGDTLEVTQYF. In nucleotides, the CDR3 is TGTGCCAGCAGTGGGGACACCCTAGAGGTGACCCAGTACTTC.